This TCR beta chain is from a study of T cells in Graves' hyperthyroidism and ophthalmopathy (dated by TCRdb to about 2019). Regarding the research as a whole: A discovery cohort of roughly 96 patients, roughly 43 with Graves' ophthalmopathy and 55 to 60 with stable Graves' hyperthyroidism, was used to find distinguishing TCR V-J signatures. The paper reports TCR Vbeta CDR3 sequencing of about 140 peripheral blood samples: around 45 ophthalmopathy, under 85 hyperthyroidism and approximately 17 progressor patients. The 85 to 100 discovery patients were randomly split 7:3 into training and test sets. In addition, the study compared T-cell repertoires in thyroid tissue and in blood from six Graves' hyperthyroidism patients. Whether ophthalmopathy could be predicted prospectively was tested in an independent validation cohort made up of roughly 20 hyperthyroidism patients plus 17 patients who later progressed to ophthalmopathy. Following sampling, methimazole starting at 30 mg daily was given to hyperthyroidism patients, and high-dose intravenous methylprednisolone was given to ophthalmopathy patients. The paper as a whole reports these results and caveats: Blood samples also contained most of the expanded thyroid clonotypes (frequency above 0.001), which suggests that blood repertoires may reflect thyroid immune responses. No statistical method was used to set the sample size in advance, and investigators knew the group allocation. A 13 V-J signature model separated ophthalmopathy from stable hyperthyroidism, with roughly 88% sensitivity and 81.08% specificity in cross-validation and 80%/75% in testing. In validation, the model predicted progression to ophthalmopathy a median of about 5.9 months before onset, with about 70% sensitivity and roughly 77% specificity.

Graves' hyperthyroidism was defined as stable when no progression to ophthalmopathy occurred over 18 months of follow-up. Hyperthyroidism patients were aged 18 to 65 years and newly diagnosed, with disease duration of less than 2 months. Any patient with an uncontrolled infection, another autoimmune disease, pregnancy or lactation was excluded. Diagnoses were based on clinical symptoms, serum thyroxine and TRAb, thyroid ultrasound and orbital computed tomography. Trizol reagent was used to extract total RNA, and RNA quality was then checked on an Agilent 2100 Bioanalyzer. As to this clonotype: It has no known antigen specificity. Within one base of it there is no much larger clone, and no base qualities were kept.

The TCR beta CDR3 regions were amplified from RNA transcripts. The TCR CDR3 was subjected to a first round of RT-PCR using the HTBI primer set and the Qiagen OneStep RT-PCR kit. Libraries were constructed in a second round of multiplex PCR, after which size selection and purification were performed. Paired-end sequencing of the libraries was performed with 100 bp reads on an Illumina HiSeq2000. Concerning the study's data processing: SOAPnuke was used to process the raw data, with reads discarded if the reads contained adapters or uncalled bases, had a mean Phred below 15, or lacked an exact constant-primer or identifier match. COPE v1.2.5 was used to merge the high-quality paired reads, and each unique nucleotide sequence was defined as a clonotype. MiTCR v1.1 was used to align the clonotypes against IMGT TRBV, TRBD and TRBJ reference segments. The analysis was restricted to V-J combinations with a frequency above 0.0001, which together covered 99% to 99.2% of the repertoires. A TCS score was defined as the ratio of F50 (clonal expansion) to E x V (chaos), with BLOSUM62-based TCRdist applied between CDR3 peptides within each V-J. Welch's t-statistics and random forest reduced around 510 V-J features to fewer than 15, which were used in a naive Bayes classifier (R e1071). The Morisita-Horn index was used to measure how similar the thyroid and blood repertoires were. The raw public reads went through TCRdb reprocessing: fastp at Q25, MiXCR clone calling, in-frame beta chains kept. Each CDR3 protein appears once, grouped with its most common genes and DNA. The V and J calls, along with clone size, are taken from TCRdb and not from the paper's own processing. This sample holds about 610,000 distinct CDR3 sequences; about half were observed only once. Around 7.7% of the sample goes to the ten largest clones.

Relative to germline, V is 5 bases shorter and J is 13 bases shorter, with 11 bases between their ends. The germline V gene (reference sequence) specifies SEHNR as CDR1 and FQNEAQ as CDR2. There are 10 amino acids in the CDR3, from cysteine to phenylalanine inclusive. Only CDR3 DNA remains: 30 bases, in frame from the first base. This TCR derives from a young woman with Graves' hyperthyroidism. Source material: peripheral blood or thyroid tissue (not recorded which). The chain employs TRBV7-9 and TRBJ2-5, with TRBD2 as a weak D call on 5 bases. The CDR3 protein sequence reads: CASSAAGLYF. The DNA is as follows: TGTGCCAGCAGCGCCGCGGGTCTGTACTTC.